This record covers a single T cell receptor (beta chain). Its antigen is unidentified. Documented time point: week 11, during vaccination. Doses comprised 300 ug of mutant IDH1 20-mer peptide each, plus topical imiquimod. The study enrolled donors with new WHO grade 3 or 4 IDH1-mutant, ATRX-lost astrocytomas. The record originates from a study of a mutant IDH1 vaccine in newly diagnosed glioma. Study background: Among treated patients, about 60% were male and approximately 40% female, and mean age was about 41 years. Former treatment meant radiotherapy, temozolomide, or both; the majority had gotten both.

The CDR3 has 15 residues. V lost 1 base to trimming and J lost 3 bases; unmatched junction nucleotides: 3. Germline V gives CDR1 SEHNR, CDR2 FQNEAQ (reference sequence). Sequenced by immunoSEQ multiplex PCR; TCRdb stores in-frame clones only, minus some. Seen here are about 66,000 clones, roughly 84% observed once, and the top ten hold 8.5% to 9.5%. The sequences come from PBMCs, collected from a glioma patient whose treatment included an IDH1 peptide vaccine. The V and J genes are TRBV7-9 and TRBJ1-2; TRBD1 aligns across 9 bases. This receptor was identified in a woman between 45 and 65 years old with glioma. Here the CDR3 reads CASSLDRGRDYGYTF. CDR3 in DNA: TGTGCCAGCAGCTTAGACAGGGGGCGGGACTATGGCTACACCTTC. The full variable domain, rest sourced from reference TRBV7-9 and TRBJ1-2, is DTGVSQNPRHKITKRGQNVTFRCDPISEHNRLYWYRQTLGQGPEFLTYFQNEAQLEKSRLLSDRFSAERPKGSFSTLEIQRTEQGDSAMYLCASSLDRGRDYGYTFGSGTRLTVV.